The 5 T cell receptor beta chains given below trace back to one sample, sequenced in a study of a mutant IDH1 vaccine in newly diagnosed glioma. Time point reported: week 5, during vaccination. Topical imiquimod was applied with each vaccine dose, which held 300 ug of mutant IDH1 20-mer peptide. Their antigens are not known. The data were produced by immunoSEQ multiplex PCR, yet TCRdb's version contains in-frame clones alone and is incomplete. Counted here are under 70,000 clones, roughly 80% occurring once; the ten biggest clones make up about 7%. The material sequenced was PBMCs, taken from a glioma patient whose treatment included an IDH1 peptide vaccine. These receptors all come from a woman in her forties or fifties with glioma.

This rearrangement joins TRBV7-9 to TRBJ1-5, with 8 bases aligning to TRBD1. V dropped 4 bases and J dropped 7; count of bases not matched to a gene: 9. The CDR3 extends over 15 amino acids. The germline CDR1 and CDR2 sequences are SEHNR and FQNEAQ (reference sequence). CDR3 in amino acids: CASSSSGQGLQPQHF. CDR3 nucleotides: TGTGCCAGCAGCTCCTCCGGACAGGGACTCCAGCCCCAGCATTTT. Combining the CDR3 with reference TRBV7-9 and TRBJ1-5 gives the whole variable domain DTGVSQNPRHKITKRGQNVTFRCDPISEHNRLYWYRQTLGQGPEFLTYFQNEAQLEKSRLLSDRFSAERPKGSFSTLEIQRTEQGDSAMYLCASSSSGQGLQPQHFGDGTRLSIL.

The chain couples TRBV9 to TRBJ1-1; D is unresolved. The germline gives CDR1 SGDLS, CDR2 YYNGEE. This CDR3 comprises 13 residues. The V and J ends lost 4 bases and 3 bases respectively, with 10 bases between them. The CDR3 reads CASSSPQDTEAFF. DNA of the CDR3: TGTGCCAGCAGCAGTCCCCAAGACACTGAAGCTTTCTTT.

The chain links TRBV2 to TRBJ2-2; TRBD1 matches 8 bases. The CDR3 has 15 amino acids. Germline CDR1 reads SNHLY; CDR2 reads FYNNEI. J lost 1 base, V lost 5 bases, and 3 bases had no gene match. The CDR3 DNA reads as TGTGCCAGCAGTCCCGGGACAGGGAACACCGGGGAGCTGTTTTTT. It codes for CASSPGTGNTGELFF.

This clone was detected once. The chain recombines TRBV5-6 with TRBJ1-2, with no clear D. V was trimmed by 0 bases and J by 4 bases, leaving 10 bases between them. The CDR3 loop spans 14 amino acids. Germline values: CDR1 SGHDT, CDR2 YYEEEE. This CDR3 reads CASSLAQEFYGYTF. CDR3 sequence (DNA): TGTGCCAGCAGCTTGGCCCAGGAATTCTATGGCTACACCTTC.

V gene TRBV5-6 combines with J gene TRBJ1-1, with D hard to call. The germline CDR1 and CDR2 sequences are SGHDT and YYEEEE. Trimming took 1 base from V and 4 from J, leaving 14 bases between them. The CDR3 loop spans 15 amino acids. The CDR3 region is CASSLSASFGTEAFF. The CDR3 DNA is TGTGCCAGCAGCTTGTCGGCCTCCTTCGGCACTGAAGCTTTCTTT.